This TCR beta chain was retrieved from a study of T cell clonality in common variable immunodeficiency. Each donor provided about 5 to 9 ml of heparinized whole blood. This clone showed up many times. Antigen specificity is unknown. The CDR3 goes on 3 residues after the read ends, and that part is filled in from the germline J gene. Clones were sequenced by immunoSEQ multiplex PCR, and TCRdb holds only the in-frame ones, with some missing. There are around 81,000 clones in the sample, none observed a single time. Study results and caveats: The cause of increased CVID clonality remains unclear without subpopulation sequencing. Compared with healthy controls, CVID subjects showed increased TCRbeta clonality, mostly in about a third. Fewer TCRbeta clones were shared among CVID subjects than controls.

Trimming took off 3 bases at V and 8 bases at J, with 13 bases between the two ends. This CDR3 comprises 14 residues. Germline V lookup: CDR1 SGHTA, CDR2 FQGNSA. This receptor was taken from a person aged 18-69 years in good health. The sample consisted of peripheral blood mononuclear cells. The chain joins TRBV7-2 to TRBJ1-4, with no clear D. CDR3: CASSLEGHGEKLFF. CDR3 DNA, as far as it was read: TGTGCCAGCAGCTTGGAAGGCCACGGGGAAAAA. The full variable domain, in which reference TRBV7-2 and TRBJ1-4 provide the parts outside the CDR3, is GAGVSQSPSNKVTEKGKDVELRCDPISGHTALYWYRQSLGQGLEFLIYFQGNSAPDKSGLPSDRFSAERTGGSVSTLTIQRTQQEDSAVYLCASSLEGHGEKLFFGSGTQLSVL.